This T cell receptor (beta chain) was sequenced for a study of blood T cells in healthy people across ages. Study results and caveats: Both higher diversity and more naive CD4+ cells marked long-lived donors when set against aged donors.

It was with a sample-barcoded 5' primer and a J-beta primer mix that a second PCR of roughly 7 to 12 cycles was run. Every molecule of cDNA carried a tag from a template-switch adaptor with 12 random nucleotides. TCRdb re-analysed the 5' RACE reads in MiXCR, keeping a single row per CDR3 protein. The table has under 800,000 distinct CDR3 sequences, around 21% seen once. About this clonotype itself: The target antigen is unknown.

The trim removed 0 bases at V and 2 bases at J, leaving 5 bases unmatched. This CDR3 contains 16 residues. CDR1 and CDR2 from the germline V gene are MGHRA and YSYEKL. Extracted total RNA amounted to at least 6 micrograms for each sample. This chain links TRBV4-1 with TRBJ1-2; 8 bases align to TRBD1. The sequenced material came from blood. The TCR sequence derives from an older man in good health. CDR3 sequence: CASSQETGAFNYGYTF. CDR3 nucleotides: TGCGCCAGCAGCCAAGAGACAGGGGCCTTCAACTATGGCTACACCTTC.